These T cell receptor beta chains were read from a single sample in a study of cytomegalovirus exposure and HLA in healthy donors. Sequenced by immunoSEQ multiplex PCR; TCRdb stores in-frame clones only, minus some. The sample has about 160,000 clones; around four fifths are singletons. The sample taken for sequencing was PBMCs. All receptors come from a woman aged 45 to 65 in good health and CMV-seropositive. Each CDR3 is given with its conserved first and last residue. The D gene is left open where the match is weak. Size values are once, few and many counts, or a class for expanded clones, and some rows have none.

TRBD1	few	TRBJ1-2	TRBV28	TGTGCCAGCAGTACCGGGACAGGGCGCGTCGGCTACACCTTC	CASSTGTGRVGYTF
-	-	TRBJ1-1	TRBV2	TGTGCCAGCAGCCCGACATTGAACACTGAAGCTTTCTTT	CASSPTLNTEAFF
-	-	TRBJ1-5	TRBV30	TGTGCCTGGAGTAGGGCCGGGATCCGTTATCAGCCCCAGCATTTT	CAWSRAGIRYQPQHF
TRBD1	-	TRBJ2-6	TRBV7-3	TGTGCCAGCAGCGTATGGGACAGTCTTTCTGGGGCCAACGTCCTGACTTTC	CASSVWDSLSGANVLTF
-	-	TRBJ2-7	TRBV27	TGTGCCAGCAGTTTAGGACAGACCTACGAGCAGTACTTC	CASSLGQTYEQYF
TRBD1	-	TRBJ1-4	TRBV7-9	TGTGCCAGCAGCTCACAGGGGACTGGTGAAAAACTGTTTTTT	CASSSQGTGEKLFF
TRBD1	-	TRBJ2-7	TRBV28	TGTGCCAGCAGTAGAATCGGACAGGGGGCCGGCGAGCAGTACTTC	CASSRIGQGAGEQYF
TRBD2	-	TRBJ2-3	TRBV11-3	TGTGCCAGCAGCTTTAGGGAGGGCCCCACAGATACGCAGTATTTT	CASSFREGPTDTQYF
-	-	TRBJ2-7	TRBV28	TGTGCCAGCAGTTTGGGCCAGGGGTACCGAACCGGGCAGTACTTC	CASSLGQGYRTGQYF
-	-	TRBJ1-2	TRBV7-2	TGTGCCAGCAGCTTAGAGGGAGGGCCGGTCTTGAACTATGGCTACACCTTC	CASSLEGGPVLNYGYTF
TRBD2	-	TRBJ2-7	TRBV6-1	TGTGTCAGCACTAGCGTATATGACTCCTACGAGCAGTACTTC	CVSTSVYDSYEQYF
-	-	TRBJ1-2	TRBV15	TGTGCCACCAGCAGGTTTGGACGGAGGCCTCAGTACACCTTC	CATSRFGRRPQYTF
TRBD2	-	TRBJ2-4	TRBV28	TGTGCCAGCAGGATTGCTAGCGGGAGGGAAAGGGGGGCCAAAAACATTCAGTACTTC	CASRIASGRERGAKNIQYF
TRBD2	-	TRBJ2-7	TRBV7-8	TGTGCCAGCAGCCAGGTACAGATGGGGACTAGCCTTTCCTACGAGCAGTACTTC	CASSQVQMGTSLSYEQYF
-	few	TRBJ2-7	TRBV6-4	TGTGCCAGCAGTGACTCCGCGGGACGGGGCGAGCAGTACTTC	CASSDSAGRGEQYF
TRBD1	-	TRBJ1-2	TRBV4-3	TGCGCCAGCAGCCATCACGGACAGGGAGTGATCGGCTACACCTTC	CASSHHGQGVIGYTF
-	once	TRBJ1-2	TRBV5-4	TGTGCCAGCAGCGTCCAGGTTCCCTATGGCTACACCTTC	CASSVQVPYGYTF
-	-	TRBJ1-3	TRBV19	TGTGCCAGTAGTTCAACCCCGAGGATTTCTGGAAACACCATATATTTT	CASSSTPRISGNTIYF
TRBD2	-	TRBJ2-7	TRBV25-1	TGTGCCAGCAGTGAGGGACTAGCGAGCTCCTACGAGCAGTACTTC	CASSEGLASSYEQYF
-	-	TRBJ2-7	TRBV28	TGTGCCAGCAGTTTACAACGCCACGGGGAGCAGTACTTC	CASSLQRHGEQYF
TRBD2	-	TRBJ2-7	TRBV7-2	TGTGCCAGCAGCTTAGCCCGGGTGAAGCGGGGGAGCTCCTACGAGCAGTACTTC	CASSLARVKRGSSYEQYF
-	-	TRBJ1-5	TRBV6-5	TGTGCCAGCAGATCTCTGCTAAATCAGCCCCAGCATTTT	CASRSLLNQPQHF
-	-	TRBJ1-4	TRBV4-1	TGCGCCAGCAGCCAAGGGACAGCCCTTAATGAAAAACTGTTTTTT	CASSQGTALNEKLFF
TRBD2	few	TRBJ2-5	TRBV29-1	TGCAGCGTTGCCCCAACTAGCGGGGGGGCTTCCCGAAAGACCCAGTACTTC	CSVAPTSGGASRKTQYF
TRBD2	-	TRBJ2-1	TRBV18	TGTGCCAGCTCACCGATTCTAGCGGCAGGTGACAATGAGCAGTTCTTC	CASSPILAAGDNEQFF
TRBD2	once	TRBJ2-7	TRBV5-1	TGCGCCAGCAGCAGACGCCAGACTAGCGGGGGGACTTACGAGCAGTACTTC	CASSRRQTSGGTYEQYF
-	-	TRBJ2-7	TRBV11-2	TGTGCCAGCAGCTTAGACAGGGGTCTGACCTACGAGCAGTACTTC	CASSLDRGLTYEQYF
TRBD1	-	TRBJ2-5	TRBV11-2	TGTGCCAGCAGCTTAGGATTCAGTCAGGGGGCGACCCAGTACTTC	CASSLGFSQGATQYF
TRBD1	-	TRBJ2-7	TRBV29-1	TGCAGCGCCGAGGGACAGTCCTACGAGCAGTACTTC	CSAEGQSYEQYF
TRBD1	-	TRBJ1-1	TRBV27	TGTGCCAGCAGTTTATCGGACAGGATTGACACTGAAGCTTTCTTT	CASSLSDRIDTEAFF
TRBD2	-	TRBJ2-1	TRBV5-1	TGCGCCAGCAGCTTGGTGACTAGCACCTCCAGTGAGCAGTTCTTC	CASSLVTSTSSEQFF
TRBD1	-	TRBJ2-1	TRBV11-1	TGTGCCAGCAGTCCCAGGGCGGCAGGGGGCCTCAATGAGCAGTTCTTC	CASSPRAAGGLNEQFF
-	-	TRBJ2-1	TRBV18	TGTGCCAGCTCACCATCAAGGACAGCCAACACGTACAATGAGCAGTTCTTC	CASSPSRTANTYNEQFF
-	-	TRBJ1-2	TRBV19	TGTGCCAGTAATCGGCTTAGGACGGACTCGGGCTACACCTTC	CASNRLRTDSGYTF
TRBD1	-	TRBJ1-1	TRBV6-5	TGTGCCAGCAGTTACGGACAGGGCACTGAAGCTTTCTTT	CASSYGQGTEAFF
-	once	TRBJ1-2	TRBV7-6	TGTGCCAGCAGCTTAGCACACAACACAAACTATGGCTACACCTTC	CASSLAHNTNYGYTF
TRBD1	-	TRBJ2-7	TRBV7-8	TGTGCCAGCAGCCGGACAGGGTCCGAGCAGTACTTC	CASSRTGSEQYF
TRBD2	once	TRBJ2-3	TRBV4-3	TGCGCCAGCAGCCAGCGGGAGGGCCTCACAGATACGCAGTATTTT	CASSQREGLTDTQYF
-	-	TRBJ1-5	TRBV28	TGTGCCAGCAGTTTCGGACTTAGGGAGAGCAATCAGCCCCAGCATTTT	CASSFGLRESNQPQHF
-	-	TRBJ2-2	TRBV19	TGTGCCAGTAGTACCGGACAGTTAGTAAGAAACACCGGGGAGCTGTTTTTT	CASSTGQLVRNTGELFF